This TCR beta chain is from a study of blood T cell repertoires in COVID-19. Across the whole study: Specimens from acute and convalescent COVID-19 originated in the United States, Italy and Spain. T cells, B-cell-depleted T cells, or PBMCs provided the cDNA or gDNA that served as material.

The CDR3 loop spans 19 amino acids. How the authors handled the data: How many nucleated cells were present was estimated from reference gene primer amplification. Libraries were prepared by immunoSEQ multiplex PCR; TCRdb keeps only in-frame clonotypes and omits some of them. The DNA was the basis for D and trimming; V, J and clone size are from that table. The table records some 70,000 clones, 91% of them present only once. The chain couples TRBV21-1 to TRBJ1-3. TRBV21-1 is a pseudogene. This sequence was found in a human donor in a cohort sampled during active COVID-19. Sample: peripheral blood. DNA of the CDR3: TGTGCCAGCAGCAAAGTCGCAGGGAGGGCCGAGGCATCTGGAAACACCATATATTTT. Its translation is CASSKVAGRAEASGNTIYF.